The 13 T cell receptor beta chains below come from one sample, sequenced in a study of blood T cell repertoires in COVID-19. Method: immunoSEQ multiplex PCR; TCRdb's copy keeps in-frame clones and lacks some. The sample holds hundreds of thousands of clones, around 87% seen once. The sample comprised PBMCs or T cells enriched from blood (not recorded which). Receptor source: a man aged 35-49 years in a cohort exposed to, infected with or recovered from COVID-19 (not recorded which).

As to this clone: This CDR3 is also generated by other DNA sequences in the sample. The gene calls are TRBV27 and TRBJ2-7; 7 nucleotides agree with TRBD1. This CDR3 region has 14 residues. Germline lookup yields CDR1 MNHEY and CDR2 SMNVEV (reference sequence). After removal of 3 bases from V and 1 base from J, the junction contained 3 bases not matched to a gene. The CDR3 coding sequence is TGTGCCAGCAGTTTCAGGGACAGTTCCTACGAGCAGTACTTC. This sequence encodes CASSFRDSSYEQYF.

A few counts support this clone. V gene TRBV7-2 combines with J gene TRBJ2-1; possibly TRBD2 for D (5 bases). The germline V gene has CDR1 SGHTA and CDR2 FQGNSA. The CDR3 runs 15 residues. The germline V and J ends were trimmed by 5 bases and 6 bases, with 17 bases remaining between them. Here the CDR3 DNA reads TGTGCCAGCAGCCCAACGGGGTCTTATCCCAATGAGCAGTTCTTC. It is translated as CASSPTGSYPNEQFF.

DNA for the CDR3: TGCGCCAGCAGTGAGTCGATTAGAGCGGGGCCCACAGATACGCAGTATTTT. Translating it yields CASSESIRAGPTDTQYF. J is TRBJ2-3 and V is TRBV10-1; 7 bases map to TRBD2. Germline assignment: CDR1 WNHNN and CDR2 SYGVQD (reference sequence). CDR3 size: 17 residues. V lost 0 bases, J lost 2 bases, and 8 bases stayed unmatched.

V gene TRBV18 combines with J gene TRBJ1-5; D gene ambiguous. From germline, CDR1 is KGHSH and CDR2 LQKENI. V was shortened by 2 bases and J by 5 bases, with 16 bases between the two germline ends. CDR3 length equals 16 residues. The CDR3 region has the DNA TGTGCCAGCTCACCAGGGAGCGGCGGGAGGGATCAGCCCCAGCATTTT. Translated: CASSPGSGGRDQPQHF.

This chain joins TRBV19 and TRBJ1-2, with TRBD1 as a possible D gene (5 bases). There are 13 residues in the CDR3. Germline V gene data show CDR1 as LNHDA and CDR2 as SQIVND (reference sequence). V was clipped by 5 bases and J by 4 bases, with 11 bases between them. The CDR3 bases are TGTGCCAGTAGTGATCAGGGTGGCTATGGCTACACCTTC. Translating it yields CASSDQGGYGYTF.

V usage is TRBV19 and J usage is TRBJ2-2; 8 nucleotides agree with TRBD1. The V and J ends lost 3 bases and 2 bases, in that order; junction bases with no gene match: 5. CDR3 size: 16 residues. CDR1 LNHDA and CDR2 SQIVND come from the germline V gene (reference sequence). For the CDR3, the DNA is TGTGCCAGTAGTATTTTTTCAGGGGGCAACACCGGGGAGCTGTTTTTT. Its protein product is CASSIFSGGNTGELFF.

The chain carries TRBV27 and TRBJ1-3; D is perhaps TRBD1 (6 bases). CDR3 length: 14 amino acids. Germline V gene lookup returns CDR1 MNHEY and CDR2 SMNVEV (reference sequence). V gave up 4 bases and J gave up 9 bases, with 16 bases separating them. CDR3 amino acids: CASSSIGQSSTIYF. DNA for the CDR3: TGTGCCAGCAGTTCAATAGGACAGTCCAGCACCATATATTTT.

The J gene is TRBJ1-1, the V gene TRBV19, with 7 bases identical to TRBD1. CDR1 and CDR2 from the germline V gene are LNHDA and SQIVND (reference sequence). With V trimmed by 1 base and J by 3 bases, 5 bases remained unmatched. The CDR3 totals 15 residues. CDR3 loop: CASSIGTGLYTEAFF. The CDR3 region has the DNA TGTGCCAGTAGTATAGGGACAGGCCTGTACACTGAAGCTTTCTTT.

The rearrangement links TRBV7-9 to TRBJ1-5, with 7 bases matching TRBD1. Looked up from germline, CDR1 is SEHNR and CDR2 is FQNEAQ (reference sequence). The CDR3 totals 14 residues. J gave up 5 bases and V 4 bases, and 5 bases lay outside the gene matches. Here the CDR3 DNA reads TGTGCCAGCAGCTCCCCGACAGGGCATCAGCCCCAGCATTTT. Protein: CASSSPTGHQPQHF.

The chain links TRBV14 to TRBJ1-1, with TRBD1 identical over 8 bases. This CDR3 comprises 16 residues. Trimming removed 1 base from V and 1 base from J; junction bases left unmatched: 5. Germline V gene lookup returns CDR1 SGHDN and CDR2 FVKESK. CDR3 region: CASSQAGGWTNTEAFF. The DNA for the CDR3 is TGTGCCAGCAGCCAAGCAGGGGGCTGGACGAACACTGAAGCTTTCTTT.

Concerning this clone itself: This sample also contains other DNA sequences that code for the same CDR3. The V and J genes are TRBV5-1 and TRBJ1-2; D is possibly TRBD1 (5 bases). V was trimmed by 0 bases and J by 6 bases, leaving 9 bases between them. The CDR3 contains 13 residues. CDR1 is SGHRS and CDR2 is YFSETQ in the germline V gene. This CDR3 reads CASSLGAGDGYTF. The DNA of the CDR3 is TGCGCCAGCAGCTTGGGAGCGGGGGATGGCTACACCTTC. Using reference TRBV5-1 and TRBJ1-2 for the parts outside the CDR3, the full variable domain is KAGVTQTPRYLIKTRGQQVTLSCSPISGHRSVSWYQQTPGQGLQFLFEYFSETQRNKGNFPGRFSGRQFSNSRSEMNVSTLELGDSALYLCASSLGAGDGYTFGSGTRLTVV.

This rearrangement joins TRBV2 to TRBJ2-2, with a weak D call TRBD2 (5 bases). The germline V and J ends were trimmed by 4 bases and 4 bases, with 16 bases remaining between them. The CDR3 runs to 16 residues. Germline assignment: CDR1 SNHLY and CDR2 FYNNEI. The CDR3 bases are TGTGCCAGCAGTGGTACCGGGAAACTAGTCACCGGGGAGCTGTTTTTT. Translated, it gives CASSGTGKLVTGELFF.

This clone has just one count. The genes are TRBV28 and TRBJ2-2, with D tentatively TRBD1 (6 bases). Trimming pared 3 bases from V and 4 bases from J, leaving 12 bases between. The CDR3 is 15 amino acids. Germline V CDR1 and CDR2: MDHEN, SYDVKM. CDR3 loop: CASSFGTGTTGELFF. CDR3 nucleotide sequence: TGTGCCAGCAGTTTTGGAACAGGGACCACCGGGGAGCTGTTTTTT.